Listed below are T cell receptor beta chains from one sample, sequenced in a study of cytomegalovirus exposure and HLA in healthy donors. Some clones are missing from TCRdb's copy, which holds only in-frame ones; the method was immunoSEQ multiplex PCR. The data contain about 82,000 clones, roughly 80% of them singletons. Source material: PBMCs. The receptor source for this set is a human donor in good health. Each CDR3 is given with its conserved first and last residue. The D gene is left open where the match is weak. Only some rows state a clone size, as once, few, many or a class for expanded clones.

j_call d_call v_call clone_size cdr3_length cdr3_nt cdr3_aa
TRBJ2-1 - TRBV13 - 14 TGTGCCAGCAGTGGCTCCCCCCGGGTGGATGAGCAGTTCTTC CASSGSPRVDEQFF
TRBJ2-5 TRBD1 TRBV7-9 - 15 TGTGCCAGCAGCTTAGTAGAGGGGGCGTATGAGACCCAGTACTTC CASSLVEGAYETQYF
TRBJ1-3 TRBD1 TRBV6-1 once 16 TGTGCCAGCAGTGTACTACAGGGGGCAACTGGAAACACCATATATTTT CASSVLQGATGNTIYF
TRBJ2-7 TRBD1 TRBV7-2 - 16 TGTGCCAGCAGCCCACTGACAGGGGGCCCCTCCTACGAGCAGTACTTC CASSPLTGGPSYEQYF
TRBJ2-2 - TRBV21-1 - 18 TGTGCCAGCAGCAAAGTGCGAGGACTAGCGGGGGGGAAGGGGGAGCTGTTTTTT CASSKVRGLAGGKGELFF
TRBJ2-2 - TRBV9 - 14 TGTGCCAGCGCCCCCCAGGCTTACACCGGGGAGCTGTTTTTT CASAPQAYTGELFF
TRBJ2-7 - TRBV7-9 - 14 TGTGCCAGCAGCTTGACAGAGATTATCTACGAGCAGTACTTC CASSLTEIIYEQYF
TRBJ2-1 - TRBV6-5 - 13 TGTGCCAGCAGTCCCTTGGCGGGACATGAGCAGTTCTTC CASSPLAGHEQFF
TRBJ1-2 TRBD1 TRBV4-1 few 17 TGCGCCAGCAGCCAAAGCGGGGCCGTAGACAGGGGGCACGGCTACACCTTC CASSQSGAVDRGHGYTF
TRBJ1-1 - TRBV5-4 few 14 TGTGCCAGCAGCTTGACAGGGTCGAACACTGAAGCTTTCTTT CASSLTGSNTEAFF
TRBJ1-5 TRBD1 TRBV27 - 19 TGTGCCAGCAGTTCCTCCCCGGGACAGGGTCGCGGGGACAATCAGCCCCAGCATTTT CASSSSPGQGRGDNQPQHF
TRBJ2-7 - TRBV5-1 few 15 TGCGCCAGCAGCTCTCCAGGCGACAGCTCCTACGAGCAGTACTTC CASSSPGDSSYEQYF
TRBJ1-2 - TRBV7-8 - 14 TGTGCCAGCAGCTTAGGGGGGGGCCGGCACGGCTACACCTTC CASSLGGGRHGYTF
TRBJ2-3 - TRBV5-5 - 16 TGTGCCAGCAGCTCCCGAGCCAGCGGCTACACAGATACGCAGTATTTT CASSSRASGYTDTQYF
TRBJ2-7 - TRBV11-2 - 12 TGTGCCAGCAGCTTCCCGGGAACCGTAGAGTACTTC CASSFPGTVEYF
TRBJ2-5 TRBD1 TRBV7-9 - 17 TGTTCCAGCAGCGCAGGAACAGGGGCCCTAGTCCAAGAGACCCAGTACTTC CSSSAGTGALVQETQYF
TRBJ2-3 - TRBV7-9 - 14 TGTGCCAGCAGCTTACAGGGATTCACAGATACGCAGTATTTT CASSLQGFTDTQYF
TRBJ1-4 TRBD1 TRBV15 few 15 TGTGCCACCAGCAGAGATTCGGGACAGAATGAAAAACTGTTTTTT CATSRDSGQNEKLFF
TRBJ1-2 - TRBV4-1 - 14 TGCGCCAGCAGCCAAGATCGGGGGTACTATGGCTACACCTTC CASSQDRGYYGYTF
TRBJ1-6 - TRBV15 few 17 TGTGCCACCAGCAGAGGACACGTGAGCTCCTATAATTCACCCCTCCACTTT CATSRGHVSSYNSPLHF
TRBJ1-4 TRBD1 TRBV5-1 - 14 TGCGCCAGCAGCTTGAACAGGGGGCGAGAAAAACTGTTTTTT CASSLNRGREKLFF
TRBJ1-1 - TRBV6-5 few 13 TGTGCCAGCAGTTACCCGGGGAGGACTGAAGCTTTCTTT CASSYPGRTEAFF
TRBJ1-1 TRBD1 TRBV7-8 - 15 TGTGCCAGCAGCTTAGCTGACAGGGCTGGCACTGAAGCTTTCTTT CASSLADRAGTEAFF
TRBJ1-1 TRBD1 TRBV7-9 - 15 TGTGCCAGCAGCCCATGGGACAGGGCGAACACTGAAGCTTTCTTT CASSPWDRANTEAFF
TRBJ2-3 TRBD1 TRBV6-5 - 14 TGTGCCAGCAGTTTAGGACAGGGGCGAGATACGCAGTATTTT CASSLGQGRDTQYF
TRBJ2-3 TRBD2 TRBV27 - 16 TGTGCCAGCAGTTCAGTTAGCGGGGGTGGGGAAGATACGCAGTATTTT CASSSVSGGGEDTQYF
TRBJ2-7 - TRBV5-4 - 14 TGTGCCAGCAGCTCGGCGGGGACCAACTACGAGCAGTACTTC CASSSAGTNYEQYF
TRBJ2-7 - TRBV4-1 few 15 TGCGCCAGCAGCCCGGTGGGGGGTATGGGCCTCGAGCAGTACTTC CASSPVGGMGLEQYF
TRBJ2-7 TRBD2 TRBV6-6 - 16 TGTGCCAGCAGTTGCGGGCCTAGCGGGGCTTCATACGAGCAGTCCTTC CASSCGPSGASYEQSF
TRBJ1-5 - TRBV19 - 16 TGTGCCAGTAGTGATCCGACAGCGTATAGCAATCAGCCCCAGCATTTT CASSDPTAYSNQPQHF
TRBJ1-5 - TRBV6-5 once 14 TGTGCCAGCAGTCCCCGACAGACGAGTCAGCCCCAGCATTTT CASSPRQTSQPQHF
TRBJ1-2 - TRBV21-1 - 14 TGTGCCAGCAGCAAAAGGGACAGGGAGAGTGGCTACACCTTC CASSKRDRESGYTF
TRBJ2-7 - TRBV5-6 - 16 TGTGCCAGCTGGATGGGGCCCGGGCCCCTCCCCAGCGAGCAGTACTTC CASWMGPGPLPSEQYF
TRBJ1-2 TRBD1 TRBV4-1 - 16 TGCGCCAGCAGCCAAGTGGGTGTGGAGGGGGCATGGGGCTACACCTTC CASSQVGVEGAWGYTF
TRBJ2-3 TRBD2 TRBV7-9 once 16 TGTGCCAGCAGCTTAGCGGCGCGGGGGGGCCGAGATACGCAGTATTTT CASSLAARGGRDTQYF
TRBJ1-3 - TRBV6-5 - 14 TGTGCCAGCAGGTTGGGTGCGGCTGGAAACACCATATATTTT CASRLGAAGNTIYF
TRBJ1-2 TRBD1 TRBV10-3 - 14 TGTGCCATCAGTGAGAGACAGGGGGCCTATGGCTACACCTTC CAISERQGAYGYTF
TRBJ2-5 - TRBV9 - 13 TGTGCCAGCAGCGTAGATCTCCAAGAGACCCAGTACTTC CASSVDLQETQYF
TRBJ1-2 - TRBV7-9 - 18 TGTGCCAGCAGCTTAGAGCCATTAGAGGAGCCCTACTTTTATGGCTACACCTTC CASSLEPLEEPYFYGYTF
TRBJ1-1 - TRBV5-4 - 14 TGTGCCAGCAGCTTGGGGGGGCCGGGCACTGAAGCTTTCTTT CASSLGGPGTEAFF
TRBJ1-5 TRBD1 TRBV19 - 14 TGTGCCAGTAGGGGGACAGGGAAAAATCAGCCCCAGCATTTT CASRGTGKNQPQHF
TRBJ1-1 - TRBV11-3 - 17 TGTGCCAGCAGCTTAGGCGAGGGAGGGATAAGTCAAACTGAAGCTTTCTTT CASSLGEGGISQTEAFF
TRBJ2-1 - TRBV15 - 16 TGTGCCACCAGCAGAGATCGAGGGGGGGCCTACAATGAGCAGTTCTTC CATSRDRGGAYNEQFF
TRBJ1-4 - TRBV27 - 15 TGTGCCAGCAGTTCCGGACAACCGGGGGGTGAAAAACTGTTTTTT CASSSGQPGGEKLFF
TRBJ1-1 - TRBV6-5 - 15 TGTGCCAGCAGTTACGGAGGGTCCGGGAACACTGAAGCTTTCTTT CASSYGGSGNTEAFF
TRBJ1-1 - TRBV27 - 14 TGTGCCAGCAGTTTACGACAGATCAACACTGAAGCTTTCTTT CASSLRQINTEAFF
TRBJ1-6 TRBD1 TRBV6-6 - 14 TGTGCCAGCAGGCCGGACAGGGGAAATTCACCCCTCCACTTT CASRPDRGNSPLHF
TRBJ1-2 TRBD1 TRBV6-5 - 15 TGTGCCAGCAGGCCTAAAAAGGGACAGCACTATGGCTACACCTTC CASRPKKGQHYGYTF
TRBJ2-5 TRBD2 TRBV2 - 15 TGTGCCAGCAGTGACGGGGTGGGAGGGCTGGAGACCCAGTACTTC CASSDGVGGLETQYF
TRBJ1-3 - TRBV6-1 - 15 TGTGCCAGCAGTGAAGCCTCAGGTGGCGGAAACACCATATATTTT CASSEASGGGNTIYF
TRBJ1-3 - TRBV13 - 13 TGTGCCAGCAGCAAAGGGGAAGGAAACACCATATATTTT CASSKGEGNTIYF
TRBJ2-7 - TRBV7-9 once 13 TGTGCCAGCAGACGAGGGAGCTCCTACGAGCAGTACTTC CASRRGSSYEQYF
TRBJ1-1 TRBD1 TRBV25-1 - 13 TGTGCCAGCAGCGGGACAGGGGGGACTGAAGCTTTCTTT CASSGTGGTEAFF
TRBJ1-5 - TRBV7-8 - 14 TGTGCCAGCAGCTTAGCGCTAGGGGGTCAGCCCCAGCATTTT CASSLALGGQPQHF